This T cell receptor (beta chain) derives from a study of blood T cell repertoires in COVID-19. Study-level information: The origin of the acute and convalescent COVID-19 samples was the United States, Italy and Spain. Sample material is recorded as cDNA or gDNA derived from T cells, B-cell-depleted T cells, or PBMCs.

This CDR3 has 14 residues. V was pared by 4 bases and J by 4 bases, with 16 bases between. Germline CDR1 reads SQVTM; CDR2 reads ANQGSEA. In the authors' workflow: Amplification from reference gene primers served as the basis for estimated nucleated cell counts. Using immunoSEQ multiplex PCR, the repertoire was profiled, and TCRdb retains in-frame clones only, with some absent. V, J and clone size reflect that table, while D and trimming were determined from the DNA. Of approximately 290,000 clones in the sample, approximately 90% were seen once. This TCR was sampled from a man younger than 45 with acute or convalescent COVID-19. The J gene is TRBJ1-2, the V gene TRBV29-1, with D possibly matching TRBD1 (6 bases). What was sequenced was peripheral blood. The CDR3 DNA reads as TGCAGCGTTGCGAGTGTCAGGGGAGTCTATGGCTACACCTTC. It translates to CSVASVRGVYGYTF. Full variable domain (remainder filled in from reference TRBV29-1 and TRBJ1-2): SAVISQKPSRDICQRGTSLTIQCQVDSQVTMMFWYRQQPGQSLTLIATANQGSEATYESGFVIDKFPISRPNLTFSTLTVSNMSPEDSSIYLCSVASVRGVYGYTFGSGTRLTVV.